This TCR beta chain was captured in a study of T cells in Graves' hyperthyroidism and ophthalmopathy (dated by TCRdb to the late 2010s). General notes on the study: Peripheral blood was collected at initial diagnosis, before any treatment. To identify TCR V-J signatures that set the groups apart, the researchers used a discovery cohort of 90 to 100 patients, made up of under 50 with Graves' ophthalmopathy and 57 with stable Graves' hyperthyroidism. An independent validation cohort of around 19 hyperthyroidism patients and approximately 17 patients who later progressed to ophthalmopathy tested prospective prediction of ophthalmopathy. The 90 to 100 discovery patients were randomly split 7:3 into training and test sets. The study also compared thyroid tissue and blood T-cell repertoires from about six Graves' hyperthyroidism patients. After blood sampling, hyperthyroidism patients were treated with methimazole at a starting dose of 30 mg daily, and ophthalmopathy patients were treated with high-dose intravenous methylprednisolone. The paper describes TCR Vbeta CDR3 sequencing of 135 peripheral blood samples, made up of 43 ophthalmopathy patients, 70 to 75 hyperthyroidism patients and approximately 17 progressor patients. The paper's findings and limits, for the study overall: A 13 V-J signature model separated ophthalmopathy from stable hyperthyroidism, with around 90% sensitivity and roughly 81% specificity in cross-validation and 80%/75% in testing. In validation, the model predicted progression to ophthalmopathy a median of approximately 6.3 months before onset, with about 71% sensitivity and about 72% specificity. Sample size was not statistically predetermined, and blinding of investigators to group allocation was not performed. Most expanded thyroid clonotypes (frequency above 0.001) were also detected in blood, suggesting blood repertoires may reflect thyroid immune responses.

This clonotype has only a few counts. No antigen is known for it. Base-call qualities are not available, and no considerably larger clone is one nucleotide away. The hyperthyroidism patients were between 18 and 65 years old and newly diagnosed, with a disease duration of less than 2 months. Any patient with an uncontrolled infection, another autoimmune disease, pregnancy or lactation was excluded. Clinical symptoms, serum thyroxine and TRAb, thyroid ultrasound, and orbital computed tomography formed the basis for the diagnoses. Blood from progressor patients was collected at the time of first diagnosis with hyperthyroidism, before any ophthalmopathy symptoms had appeared. Ficoll-Paque density gradient centrifugation was used to isolate PBMCs from around 10 ml of fresh peripheral blood. Progressor patients were first diagnosed with Graves' hyperthyroidism and then developed ophthalmopathy during follow-up. Trizol reagent was used to extract total RNA, and RNA quality was then checked on an Agilent 2100 Bioanalyzer.

Counted from cysteine to phenylalanine, this CDR3 has 15 amino acids. Only the CDR3 DNA stays, 45 bases, in frame from base 1. Taken from the germline V gene (reference sequence), the CDR1 and CDR2 loops are DFQATT and SNEGSKA. Germline trimming: 1 base from V, 6 bases from J; junction bases outside gene matches: 6. The TCR beta CDR3 regions were amplified from RNA transcripts. The first round of RT-PCR for the TCR CDR3 was performed with the HTBI primer set and the Qiagen OneStep RT-PCR kit. The libraries were constructed in a second round of multiplex PCR and then size-selected and purified. Sequencing of the libraries was done on an Illumina HiSeq2000 using paired-end 100 bp reads. Per the source publication's procedure: SOAPnuke was used to process the raw data, throwing out any read that contained adapters or uncalled bases, had a mean Phred below 15, or lacked an exact constant-primer or identifier match. High-quality paired reads were merged with COPE v1.2.5, and unique nucleotide sequences were defined as clonotypes. MiTCR v1.1 was used to align clonotypes to the IMGT TRBV, TRBD and TRBJ reference segments. The analysis was restricted to V-J combinations with a frequency above 0.0001, which together covered about 99% of the repertoires. A TCS score was defined as the ratio between F50 (clonal expansion) and ExV (chaos), using BLOSUM62-based TCRdist between CDR3 peptides within each V-J. Welch's t-statistics and random forest reduced 500 to 550 V-J features to around 14, which were used in a naive Bayes classifier (R e1071). TCRdb handled the public reads itself, with Q25 trimming in fastp and clone calling in MiXCR, and kept productive beta chains. Rows merge per CDR3 protein into single entries with the most common DNA and genes. These V and J calls originate from TCRdb's pipeline instead of the authors' own analysis. The sample profile shows 650,000 to 850,000 distinct CDR3 sequences; around 19% of them were found once. The ten biggest clones cover around 15% of the sample.

This TCR was sampled from a woman in her fifties or sixties with Graves' hyperthyroidism that later progressed to Graves' ophthalmopathy. The specimen sequenced was blood. The chain is assembled from TRBV20-1 and TRBJ2-1, with TRBD1 identical over 10 junction bases. The CDR3 is CSARGLGQGRNEQFF. The DNA is TGCAGTGCTAGAGGTCTGGGACAGGGGCGCAATGAGCAGTTCTTC.